This T cell receptor beta chain was captured by sequencing in a study of blood T cell repertoires in COVID-19. Profiled with immunoSEQ multiplex PCR; TCRdb holds only in-frame clones, not every one. The data show over 150,000 clones, with 84% seen just once and about 7.3% held by the top ten. The J segment lost 4 bases and the V segment lost 6 bases, leaving 5 bases of the junction unmatched. The CDR3 spans 16 residues. The germline CDR1 and CDR2 sequences are SEHNR and FQNEAQ (reference sequence). V is TRBV7-9 and J is TRBJ2-3; TRBD2 matches 15 bases. This TCR derives from a man over 45 who had recovered from COVID-19. The sample consisted of PBMCs or T cells enriched from blood (not recorded which). CDR3 sequence: CASSQGLAGGADTQYF. DNA for the CDR3: TGTGCCAGCAGTCAGGGACTAGCGGGGGGCGCAGATACGCAGTATTTT.